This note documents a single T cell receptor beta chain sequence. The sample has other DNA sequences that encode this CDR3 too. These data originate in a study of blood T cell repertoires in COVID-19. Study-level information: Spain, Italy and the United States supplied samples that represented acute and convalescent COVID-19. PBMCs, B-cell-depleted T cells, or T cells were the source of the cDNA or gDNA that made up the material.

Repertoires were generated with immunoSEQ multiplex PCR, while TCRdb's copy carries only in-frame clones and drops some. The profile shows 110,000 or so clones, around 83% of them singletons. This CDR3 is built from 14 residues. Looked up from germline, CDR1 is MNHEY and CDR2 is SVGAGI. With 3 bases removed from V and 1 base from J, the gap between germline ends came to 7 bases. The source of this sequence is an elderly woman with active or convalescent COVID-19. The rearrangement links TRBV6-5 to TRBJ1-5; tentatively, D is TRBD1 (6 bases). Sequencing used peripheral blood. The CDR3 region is CASSYGQSNQPQHF. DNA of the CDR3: TGTGCCAGCAGTTATGGACAGAGCAATCAGCCCCAGCATTTT.